These T cell receptor beta chains were read from a single sample in a study of patients and donors after allogeneic stem cell transplantation. TCRdb analysed the RT-PCR reads with MiXCR anew, one entry per CDR3 protein. The table records about 90,000 distinct CDR3 sequences, roughly 50% of them present only once. Source material: blood, either unsorted or a sorted T cell fraction (not recorded which). These receptors came from a human donor who was either an allogeneic HSCT recipient or a stem cell or donor lymphocyte infusion donor (not recorded which). It is not recorded whose cells these are; they may come from a transplant donor. The CDR3 runs from the conserved cysteine through the conserved F or W. The order of the fields is D gene, clone size, J gene, V gene, CDR3 protein, CDR3 DNA. The D gene is left open where the match is weak. Not all rows give a size; the values are once, few, many and, for expanded clones, a class.

-	few	TRBJ1-4	TRBV4-3	CASSQLLLTTNEKLFF	TGCGCCAGCAGCCAGCTCCTCCTCACAACTAATGAAAAACTGTTTTTT
TRBD2	once	TRBJ2-2	TRBV27	CASSLFTRGGNTGELFF	TGTGCCAGCAGTTTATTTACCCGGGGGGGAAACACCGGGGAGCTGTTTTTT
-	-	TRBJ1-6	TRBV12-3/TRBV12-4	CASSFHVTDQRSPLHF	TGTGCCAGCAGTTTTCACGTTACAGATCAGCGTTCACCCCTCCACTTT
-	few	TRBJ1-5	TRBV12-3/TRBV12-4	CASSLTGDQPQHF	TGTGCCAGCAGTTTAACCGGGGATCAGCCCCAGCATTTT
-	few	TRBJ1-2	TRBV20-1	CSARDAQGTRAYTF	TGCAGTGCTAGAGATGCACAAGGGACTCGGGCCTACACCTTC
-	-	TRBJ1-3	TRBV28	CASRPNGRVRNTIYF	TGTGCCAGCAGACCAAACGGCAGGGTTAGAAACACCATATATTTT
-	few	TRBJ1-3	TRBV29-1	CSVEDMAGSGNTIYF	TGCAGCGTTGAAGATATGGCAGGCTCTGGAAACACCATATATTTT
TRBD1	-	TRBJ1-2	TRBV5-1	CASSYDRAGYTF	TGCGCCAGCAGCTACGACAGGGCTGGCTACACCTTC
TRBD2	-	TRBJ2-1	TRBV27	CASTQRGLTSNEQFF	TGTGCCAGCACTCAACGGGGACTAACTAGCAATGAGCAGTTCTTC
-	-	TRBJ2-1	TRBV2	CASGAVAYNEQFF	TGTGCCAGCGGGGCCGTCGCATATAATGAGCAGTTCTTC
-	-	TRBJ1-5	TRBV28	CASREYSNQPQHF	TGTGCGAGCAGGGAATATAGCAATCAGCCCCAGCATTTT
TRBD1	-	TRBJ1-2	TRBV28	CASSLGQGTYGYTF	TGTGCCAGCAGCCTGGGACAGGGGACCTATGGCTACACCTTC
-	-	TRBJ2-3	TRBV7-8	CASSLGRNTDTQYF	TGTGCCAGCAGCTTAGGCCGGAACACAGATACGCAGTATTTT
TRBD1	once	TRBJ2-3	TRBV27	CASGTGTDTQYF	TGTGCCAGTGGGACAGGCACAGATACGCAGTATTTT
-	few	TRBJ1-5	TRBV20-1	CSVESGNNQPQHF	TGCAGTGTAGAATCAGGGAACAATCAGCCCCAGCATTTT
TRBD1	once	TRBJ1-1	TRBV5-6	CASSSITTGGTEAFF	TGTGCCAGCAGCTCAATAACGACAGGGGGCACTGAAGCTTTCTTT
-	few	TRBJ1-5	TRBV27	CASSRGAMQPQHF	TGTGCCAGCAGTAGGGGAGCGATGCAGCCCCAGCATTTT
-	-	TRBJ1-2	TRBV13	CASGDGTNGYTF	TGTGCCAGTGGGGACGGTACAAATGGCTACACCTTC
-	-	TRBJ1-1	TRBV29-1	CSAATGNTEAFF	TGCAGCGCCGCGACAGGGAACACTGAAGCTTTCTTT
-	-	TRBJ2-3	TRBV5-1	CASSFEGLRDTQYF	TGCGCCAGCAGCTTTGAGGGTCTTCGTGATACGCAGTATTTT
TRBD2	-	TRBJ2-2	TRBV20-1	CSASMRGSITGELFF	TGCAGTGCTAGTATGCGCGGGAGTATCACCGGGGAGCTGTTTTTT
-	few	TRBJ1-1	TRBV5-1	CASSLWRQGVSAEAFF	TGCGCCAGCAGCTTGTGGAGACAAGGGGTTTCGGCTGAAGCTTTCTTT
-	few	TRBJ1-5	TRBV20-1	CSARDTAESNQPQHF	TGCAGTGCTAGAGATACGGCGGAAAGCAATCAGCCCCAGCATTTT
-	-	TRBJ2-1	TRBV11-2	CASSPSSYNEQFF	TGTGCCAGCAGCCCAAGCTCCTACAATGAGCAGTTCTTC
-	few	TRBJ1-1	TRBV18	CASSPTGTEAFF	TGTGCCAGCTCACCGACCGGCACTGAAGCTTTCTTT
-	-	TRBJ2-7	TRBV29-1	CSVGEDYEQYF	TGCAGCGTTGGGGAGGACTACGAGCAGTACTTC